The T cell receptor (beta chain) under discussion was sequenced for a study of CD8+CD57+ T cells in acquired aplastic anemia. The overall study: Roughly 3 ug was the average amount of DNA from sorted CD4+ and CD8+ cells.

Before being chosen for sequencing, patients had shown CD8+CD57+ cell expansion by flow cytometry. Severe acquired aplastic anemia was present in all patients. Genomic DNA, the template, was used for profiling of the TCR beta VDJ and CDR3. TCRdb redid the calling of the reads with MiXCR, one entry per CDR3 protein. Of approximately 250,000 distinct CDR3 sequences listed, approximately 80% are singletons. As for this clonotype: The antigen remains undetermined.

The study's findings and limits: Sharing between patients and controls was observed for about 27 CD8+ CDR3 sequences.

Trimming removed 8 bases from V and 5 bases from J, with 12 bases in between. The germline V gene encodes CDR1 SNHLY and CDR2 FYNNEI. The CDR3 spans 12 residues. The receptor's source is a human donor with aplastic anemia. Sequencing was carried out using sorted CD4+, CD8+, or CD8+CD57+ T cells (not recorded which) from PBMCs. The chain employs TRBV2 and TRBJ2-5, with unresolved D. The CDR3 is CASATRHETQYF. CDR3 nucleotides: TGTGCCAGCGCAACCCGGCACGAGACCCAGTACTTC.